Listed here is a single T cell receptor (beta chain). Trimming took 4 bases from V and 3 from J; bases not matched to a gene: 8. Germline CDR1 and CDR2: SEHNR and FQNEAQ (reference sequence). CDR3 length: 16 residues. The data derive from a study of T cells in Graves' hyperthyroidism and ophthalmopathy. Researchers took RNA transcripts and amplified the TCR beta CDR3 regions from them. With the HTBI primer set, the TCR CDR3 went through a first round of RT-PCR. MiXCR was run by TCRdb on the multiplex PCR reads, yielding one entry per CDR3 protein. The table lists over 450,000 distinct CDR3 sequences, 17% of them singletons, with roughly a sixth in the top ten.

This chain links TRBV7-9 with TRBJ1-1, with 10 nucleotides matching TRBD1. Sequencing used blood. The receptor's source is a woman in her late teens or twenties with Graves' ophthalmopathy. The CDR3 nucleotides are TGTGCCAGCAGCTCATACCCCGGGACAGGGGACACTGAAGCTTTCTTT. It specifies CASSSYPGTGDTEAFF.